These T cell receptor beta chains were read from a single sample in a study of identical twins. TCRdb reprocessed the 5' RACE reads with MiXCR, giving one entry per CDR3 protein. The sample comprises some 760,000 distinct CDR3 sequences, roughly 18% of which are singletons, and 13% rests with the top ten. In addition, the sample was reused for a study of T cells expressing NK-cell markers.

Sequenced sample: PBMCs. Source of these receptors: a woman younger than 30 in good health. Both conserved end residues are part of each CDR3. D genes are given only for firm matches. Size values are once, few and many counts, or a class for expanded clones, and some rows have none.

V gene	J gene	D gene	clone size	CDR3 protein	CDR3 DNA
TRBV6-2/TRBV6-3	TRBJ2-1	-	few	CASRLTSWSYNEQFF	TGTGCCAGCAGGTTGACTAGTTGGTCCTACAATGAGCAGTTCTTC
TRBV7-2	TRBJ2-2	-	many	CASSLIPSGGGTGELFF	TGTGCCAGCAGCTTAATCCCCAGTGGAGGGGGCACCGGGGAGCTGTTTTTT
TRBV20-1	TRBJ2-2	-	-	CSARDARGGGELFF	TGCAGTGCCAGGGACGCGCGAGGCGGCGGGGAGCTGTTTTTT
TRBV11-1	TRBJ2-7	TRBD1	-	CASSYNRGYGSYEQYF	TGTGCCAGCAGCTACAACAGGGGTTATGGCTCCTACGAGCAGTACTTC
TRBV5-6	TRBJ2-3	-	-	CASSVGADTQYF	TGTGCCAGCAGCGTCGGGGCTGATACGCAGTATTTT
TRBV5-1	TRBJ2-7	TRBD2	-	CASSSGLAGGNEQYF	TGCGCCAGCAGCTCGGGACTAGCGGGAGGAAACGAGCAGTACTTC
TRBV7-9	TRBJ2-1	TRBD2	few	CASSQKKASGTYNEQFF	TGTGCCAGCAGCCAAAAAAAGGCTAGCGGGACTTACAATGAGCAGTTCTTC
TRBV5-1	TRBJ1-6	TRBD1	-	CASSWGQGGSSPLHF	TGCGCCAGCAGCTGGGGACAGGGCGGCAGTTCACCCCTCCACTTT
TRBV29-1	TRBJ2-1	TRBD2	-	CSATLAGEADEQFF	TGCAGCGCGACACTAGCGGGAGAAGCGGATGAGCAGTTCTTC
TRBV12-3/TRBV12-4	TRBJ2-2	-	-	CASSGVTGELFF	TGTGCCAGCAGTGGGGTCACCGGGGAGCTGTTTTTT
TRBV6-5	TRBJ2-3	-	few	CASSYSTRAGQYF	TGTGCCAGCAGTTACTCGACGAGGGCGGGGCAGTATTTT
TRBV11-2	TRBJ2-3	-	few	CASSGPGVDTQYF	TGTGCCAGCAGCGGGCCAGGCGTAGATACGCAGTATTTT
TRBV7-9	TRBJ1-3	TRBD1	few	CASSLEDRFGNTIYF	TGTGCCAGCAGCTTAGAGGACAGGTTCGGAAACACCATATATTTT
TRBV5-1	TRBJ1-1	-	few	CASSLAWGKDTEAFF	TGCGCCAGCAGCTTGGCATGGGGGAAGGACACTGAAGCTTTCTTT
TRBV12-3/TRBV12-4	TRBJ2-1	-	few	CASSLIAYNEQFF	TGTGCCAGCAGTTTAATCGCCTACAATGAGCAGTTCTTC
TRBV21-1	TRBJ2-1	-	-	CASSPHLSSYNEQFF	TGTGCCAGCAGCCCCCATCTAAGCTCCTACAATGAGCAGTTCTTC
TRBV11-2	TRBJ1-5	TRBD1	-	CASSIDRGPQPQHF	TGTGCCAGCAGCATCGACAGGGGGCCTCAGCCCCAGCATTTT
TRBV3-1	TRBJ2-1	TRBD1	-	CASSNRDRGRDEQFF	TGTGCCAGCAGCAACCGGGACAGGGGGCGAGATGAGCAGTTCTTC
TRBV6-2/TRBV6-3	TRBJ2-1	-	few	CASSLSLSYSYNEQFF	TGTGCCAGCAGTTTGAGTCTGAGTTACTCCTACAATGAGCAGTTCTTC
TRBV5-1	TRBJ2-1	-	few	CASRIGTPLSHNEQFF	TGCGCCAGCAGGATTGGCACTCCTCTCTCCCACAATGAGCAGTTCTTC
TRBV20-1	TRBJ2-3	-	-	CSALSQEGVTQYF	TGCAGTGCTCTGAGTCAAGAGGGGGTTACGCAGTATTTT
TRBV6-2/TRBV6-3	TRBJ2-1	TRBD2	many	CASSPLSGSRNEQFF	TGTGCCAGCAGCCCCTTGAGCGGGAGTAGGAATGAGCAGTTCTTC
TRBV3-1	TRBJ2-1	TRBD1	-	CASSRGQGNEQFF	TGTGCCAGCAGCCGGGGACAGGGGAATGAGCAGTTCTTC
TRBV2	TRBJ2-5	-	-	CASTAESLMRETQYF	TGTGCCAGCACGGCCGAATCGCTCATGCGGGAGACCCAGTACTTC
TRBV5-6	TRBJ2-3	-	-	CASSLPTSGIPTDTQYF	TGTGCCAGCAGCTTGCCTACCTCCGGGATTCCCACAGATACGCAGTATTTT
TRBV10-3	TRBJ2-7	TRBD2	few	CAISEVGLAEPYEQYF	TGTGCCATCAGTGAGGTAGGACTAGCGGAGCCCTACGAGCAGTACTTC
TRBV5-1	TRBJ1-1	TRBD1	few	CASRDRVGMNTEAFF	TGCGCCAGCAGGGACAGGGTCGGGATGAACACTGAAGCTTTCTTT
TRBV5-1	TRBJ2-5	-	-	CASSGTQETQYF	TGCGCCAGCAGCGGGACACAAGAGACCCAGTACTTC
TRBV5-4	TRBJ2-1	-	few	CASSWGSGSYNEQFF	TGTGCCAGCAGCTGGGGGAGCGGCTCCTACAATGAGCAGTTCTTC
TRBV7-2	TRBJ1-4	-	few	CASSFGRRPNEKLFF	TGTGCCAGCAGCTTTGGGAGAAGACCCAATGAAAAACTGTTTTTT
TRBV5-1	TRBJ1-2	-	-	CASSLYKGGYTF	TGCGCCAGCAGCTTGTATAAGGGAGGCTACACCTTC
TRBV12-3/TRBV12-4	TRBJ1-6	TRBD1	few	CASRGTALYSPLHF	TGTGCCAGCAGGGGGACAGCCCTGTATTCACCCCTCCACTTT
TRBV12-3/TRBV12-4	TRBJ2-1	-	-	CASNLRGSSYNEQFF	TGTGCCAGCAACCTTCGTGGCAGCTCCTACAATGAGCAGTTCTTC
TRBV12-3/TRBV12-4	TRBJ1-2	-	-	CASSFNNYGYTF	TGTGCCAGCAGTTTCAATAACTATGGCTACACCTTC
TRBV12-3/TRBV12-4	TRBJ1-1	-	many	CASSYMGGEAFF	TGTGCCAGCAGTTATATGGGGGGTGAAGCTTTCTTT
TRBV12-3/TRBV12-4	TRBJ2-4	TRBD2	-	CASSFSGGKNIQYF	TGTGCCAGCAGTTTCAGCGGGGGCAAAAACATTCAGTACTTC
TRBV5-1	TRBJ1-2	-	-	CASSLSRGKDNGYTF	TGCGCCAGCAGCTTGTCAAGAGGGAAGGACAATGGCTACACCTTC
TRBV10-3	TRBJ2-3	TRBD2	-	CAITREGPTDTQYF	TGTGCCATCACGCGGGAGGGCCCCACAGATACGCAGTATTTT
TRBV20-1	TRBJ2-5	-	many	CSAARGGSLQETQYF	TGCAGTGCTGCCCGAGGGGGGAGCCTCCAAGAGACCCAGTACTTC
TRBV6-2/TRBV6-3	TRBJ2-1	-	few	CASTKTWMGNEQFF	TGTGCCAGCACTAAAACTTGGATGGGTAATGAGCAGTTCTTC
TRBV12-3/TRBV12-4	TRBJ1-4	-	few	CASSQARQVEKLFF	TGTGCCAGCAGCCAAGCCCGGCAGGTTGAAAAACTGTTTTTT
TRBV20-1	TRBJ2-2	TRBD2	-	CSARRDRTSSTGELFF	TGCAGTGCTAGAAGGGATAGGACTAGCAGCACCGGGGAGCTGTTTTTT
TRBV12-3/TRBV12-4	TRBJ1-1	-	many	CASSFWGTEAFF	TGTGCCAGCAGTTTTTGGGGTACTGAAGCTTTCTTT